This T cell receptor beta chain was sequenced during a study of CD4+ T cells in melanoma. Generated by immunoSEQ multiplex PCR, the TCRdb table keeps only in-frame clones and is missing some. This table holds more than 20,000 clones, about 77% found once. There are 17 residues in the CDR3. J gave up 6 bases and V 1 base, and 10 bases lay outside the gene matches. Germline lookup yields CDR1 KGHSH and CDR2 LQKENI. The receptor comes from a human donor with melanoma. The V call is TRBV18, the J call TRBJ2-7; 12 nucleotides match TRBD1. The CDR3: CASSPLGAGTGGAEQYF. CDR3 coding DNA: TGTGCCAGCTCACCACTGGGGGCCGGGACAGGGGGCGCCGAGCAGTACTTC. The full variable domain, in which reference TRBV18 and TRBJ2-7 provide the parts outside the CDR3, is NAGVMQNPRHLVRRRGQEARLRCSPMKGHSHVYWYRQLPEEGLKFMVYLQKENIIDESGMPKERFSAEFPKEGPSILRIQQVVRGDSAAYFCASSPLGAGTGGAEQYFGPGTRLTVT.